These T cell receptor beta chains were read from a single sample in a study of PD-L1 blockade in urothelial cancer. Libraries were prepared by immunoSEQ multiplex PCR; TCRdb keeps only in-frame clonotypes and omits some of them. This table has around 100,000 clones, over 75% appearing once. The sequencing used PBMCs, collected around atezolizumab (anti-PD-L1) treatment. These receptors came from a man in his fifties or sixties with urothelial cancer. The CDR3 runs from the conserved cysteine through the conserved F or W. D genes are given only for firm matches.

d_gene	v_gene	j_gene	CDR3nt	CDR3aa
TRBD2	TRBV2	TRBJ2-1	TGTGCCAGCATAGCGGGAGTAGGCAATGAGCAGTTCTTC	CASIAGVGNEQFF
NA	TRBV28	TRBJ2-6	TGTGCCAGCAGGCGCTCTGGGGCCAACGTCCTGACTTTC	CASRRSGANVLTF
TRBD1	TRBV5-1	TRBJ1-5	TGCGCCAGCAGCTTGGACGGACAGGGTAGCAATCAGCCCCAGCATTTT	CASSLDGQGSNQPQHF
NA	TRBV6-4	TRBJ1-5	TGTGCCAGCAGTGACGTGGAGGGCGGGCAGCCCCAGCATTTT	CASSDVEGGQPQHF
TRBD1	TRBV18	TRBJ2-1	TGTGCCAGCTTACGACAGGGTACCTACAATGAGCAGTTCTTC	CASLRQGTYNEQFF
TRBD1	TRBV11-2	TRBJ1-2	TGTGCCAGCAGCCTTGAACAGGGGAACTATGGCTACACCTTC	CASSLEQGNYGYTF
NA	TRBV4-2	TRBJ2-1	TGTGCCAGCAGCCAACCCCCCGGGACTCGTAACTACAATGAGCAGTTCTTC	CASSQPPGTRNYNEQFF
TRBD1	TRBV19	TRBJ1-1	TGTGCCAGTAGTGACGGACAGGGGCCAATCACTGAAGCTTTCTTT	CASSDGQGPITEAFF
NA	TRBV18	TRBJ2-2	TGTGCCAGCTCACCGTTTCAGCAGGCGAACACCGGGGAGCTGTTTTTT	CASSPFQQANTGELFF
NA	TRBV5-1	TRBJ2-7	TGCGCCAGCAGCCCGGGTCCAAACTACGAGCAGTACTTC	CASSPGPNYEQYF
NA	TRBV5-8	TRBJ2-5	TGTGCCAGCAGCCCCGGCCCGGGGACCCAGTACTTC	CASSPGPGTQYF
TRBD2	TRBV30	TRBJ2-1	TGTGCCTGGAGTATACTGGGACTAGCGGGAGGGCCGTTCTACAATGAGCAGTTCTTC	CAWSILGLAGGPFYNEQFF
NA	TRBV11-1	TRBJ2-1	TGTGCCAGCAGCATGACTAGTCTAGATTCGGGCAATGAGCAGTTCTTC	CASSMTSLDSGNEQFF